This T cell receptor beta chain was retrieved from a study of blood T cells in healthy people across ages. General study points: Versus aged donors, long-lived donors had higher diversity and more naive CD4+ cells. Older age went with lower TCR beta diversity per million T cells, in a roughly linear way.

A second PCR of about 7 to 11 cycles used a sample-barcoded 5' primer and a J-beta primer mix. Individual samples furnished no less than 2.5 million CDR3-containing paired-end reads apiece. MiXCR, run by TCRdb on the 5' RACE reads, gives a single entry per CDR3 protein. The data show around 1,800,000 distinct CDR3 sequences, 35% to 50% seen once. This CDR3 comprises 13 residues. In germline, CDR1 is DFQATT, CDR2 SNEGSKA (reference sequence). This clonotype has a single count. As yet, its antigen is unknown. At one end the junction does not follow the germline gene, possibly because of a read error. Material for sequencing was blood. The chain employs TRBV20-1 and TRBJ1-4; D is perhaps TRBD1 (5 bases). This TCR came from a human donor in good health. The CDR3 nucleotides are TGCAGTGCCTCCCCGGGGCGGGGTGAAAAACGGTTTTTT. This codes for CSASPGRGEKRFF.